The 9 T cell receptor beta chains reported below all come from one sample, sequenced in a study of blood T cell repertoires in COVID-19. Clones were read by immunoSEQ multiplex PCR, and TCRdb kept only the in-frame ones, dropping some. Of over 250,000 clones in the sample, about 87% were seen once. Sequenced material: peripheral blood. Receptor source: a woman in her 70s with COVID-19, enrolled during active disease.

This chain connects TRBV10-1 to TRBJ1-2; D remains ambiguous. V was shortened by 6 bases and J by 7 bases, with 18 bases between the two germline ends. Germline V gene data show CDR1 as WNHNN and CDR2 as SYGVQD (reference sequence). This CDR3 has 14 amino acids. The CDR3 sequence is CASRRTFALGGYTF. The CDR3, as DNA: TGCGCCAGCAGAAGGACTTTCGCCCTGGGTGGCTACACCTTC.

The chain couples TRBV28 to TRBJ2-1, with D unresolved. CDR1 MDHEN and CDR2 SYDVKM come from the germline V gene. The CDR3 totals 11 residues. The CDR3 spells CACHGYNEQFF. The CDR3 nucleotides are TGTGCTTGCCACGGTTACAATGAGCAGTTCTTC.

For this clone: Germline is not matched at one junction end, which may reflect a read error. The chain joins TRBV2 to TRBJ1-5, with a tentative D call TRBD1 (5 bases). Germline V CDR1 and CDR2: SNHLY, FYNNEI. This CDR3 comprises 16 residues. The DNA of the CDR3 is TGTGCCAGCAGGGAAGTAGGCCAGGGTGGCAATCAGCCCCAGCATTTT. It translates to CASREVGQGGNQPQHF.

This chain uses TRBV19 with TRBJ1-2, with D maybe TRBD1 (5 bases). Germline V gene sequence: CDR1 LNHDA, CDR2 SQIVND (reference sequence). Trimming stripped 7 bases from V and 2 bases from J, with 11 bases between. The CDR3 is made up of 13 amino acids. The CDR3 is CASTLSGNYGYTF. CDR3 coding DNA: TGTGCCAGTACCCTGTCAGGGAACTATGGCTACACCTTC.

For the CDR3, the DNA is TGTGCCAGCAGCTCCACCTACGAGCAGTACTTC. Translation: CASSSTYEQYF. V is TRBV5-4 and J is TRBJ2-7, with no clear D. The V end was cut by 3 bases, the J end by 2 bases, with 3 bases between. The CDR3 runs 11 residues. The germline V gene has CDR1 SGHNT and CDR2 YYREEE (reference sequence). The full variable domain, rest sourced from reference TRBV5-4 and TRBJ2-7, is ETGVTQSPTHLIKTRGQQVTLRCSSQSGHNTVSWYQQALGQGPQFIFQYYREEENGRGNFPPRFSGLQFPNYSSELNVNALELDDSALYLCASSSTYEQYFGPGTRLTVT.

This clone has a handful of counts. V usage is TRBV6-5 and J usage is TRBJ1-5; 8 positions match TRBD1. J gave up 2 bases and V 6 bases, and 6 bases lay outside the gene matches. This CDR3 has 15 residues. CDR1 and CDR2 (germline): MNHEY, SVGAGI. The CDR3 bases are TGTGCCAGCAGAACAGGGGGTCACGGCAATCAGCCCCAGCATTTT. The encoded protein is CASRTGGHGNQPQHF.

The chain recombines TRBV11-3 with TRBJ2-2; 9 nucleotides align to TRBD2. CDR1 and CDR2 from the germline V gene are SGHNT and YENEEA. V lost 1 base to trimming and J lost 5 bases; unmatched junction nucleotides: 8. The CDR3 runs to 17 residues. The chain's CDR3 is CASSLAAGLAYTGELFF. The CDR3 DNA reads TGTGCCAGCAGCTTAGCTGCAGGACTAGCGTATACCGGGGAGCTGTTTTTT.

This clone was found once. The chain recombines TRBV5-1 with TRBJ1-2; 10 positions agree with TRBD1. V dropped 4 bases and J dropped 6; count of bases not matched to a gene: 3. This CDR3 comprises 13 residues. Per the germline V gene, CDR1 is SGHRS and CDR2 is YFSETQ. The CDR3 DNA is TGCGCCAGCAGCAACGACAGGGGGCATGGCTACACCTTC. This gives the protein CASSNDRGHGYTF.

V usage is TRBV11-3 and J usage is TRBJ2-1, with 10 bases matching TRBD2. Per the germline V gene, CDR1 is SGHNT and CDR2 is YENEEA. Trimming at V came to 2 bases and at J to 9 bases, leaving 10 bases not matched to a gene. The CDR3 loop spans 16 amino acids. The CDR3 DNA follows: TGTGCCAGCAGCTTATCCAGCGGGGGGGGAATTAGTGAGCAGTTCTTC. Protein sequence: CASSLSSGGGISEQFF.